These 3 T cell receptor beta chains were all obtained from the same sample, sequenced in a study of T cell repertoires in cytomegalovirus infection. TCRdb reprocessed the reads via MiXCR and lists one record per CDR3 protein. The sample carries over 150,000 distinct CDR3 sequences, approximately 17% recorded once. The sequenced material came from CD8+ T cells from PBMCs. These receptor sequences come from a human donor in good health (CMV status not recorded). Some clones in this sample may be carry-over from other donors' samples.

This clonotype was counted a few times. The J gene is TRBJ2-3, the V gene TRBV5-1; D call uncertain. V was pared by 2 bases and J by 2 bases, with 9 bases between. The CDR3 loop spans 14 amino acids. The germline V gene encodes CDR1 SGHRS and CDR2 YFSETQ. CDR3 nucleotides: TGCGCCAGCAGCTTCGAGTTTCTCACAGATACGCAGTATTTT. Its protein is CASSFEFLTDTQYF.

The genes are TRBV28 and TRBJ1-1, with D maybe TRBD1 (6 bases). Germline loops: CDR1 MDHEN, CDR2 SYDVKM. The germline V and J ends were trimmed by 3 bases and 12 bases, with 11 bases remaining between them. This CDR3 has 11 residues. The CDR3 region has the DNA TGTGCCAGCAGTTTCCCCAGGGGAACTTTCTTT. Translation: CASSFPRGTFF.

This clonotype was seen a handful of times. This chain connects TRBV7-2 to TRBJ2-1, with D maybe TRBD1 (6 bases). The CDR3 contains 14 residues. The germline V gene has CDR1 SGHTA and CDR2 FQGNSA. The V and J ends lost 5 bases and 4 bases respectively, with 12 bases between them. The CDR3 DNA follows: TGTGCCAGCAGCCTCCGGGGACAATACAATGAGCAGTTCTTC. Translated, it gives CASSLRGQYNEQFF.